Listed below are T cell receptor beta chains from one sample, sequenced in a study of post-analysis software for immune sequencing data. TCRdb redid the calling of the PCR reads with MiXCR, one entry per CDR3 protein. Altogether 500,000 to 600,000 distinct CDR3 sequences are present, 44% being singletons, with the ten largest covering more than 1.5%. The sample taken for sequencing was blood. These receptors were collected from a girl aged 5-17 years with multiple sclerosis. CDR3s include the opening cysteine and the closing phenylalanine or tryptophan. A D gene is named only where the DNA matches it firmly. For some rows the clone size is stated as once, few or many, or as a class when expanded; others skip it.

TRBJ2-1	NA	TRBV29-1	TRBD2	TGCAGCGTCAGACTAGCGGGAGGGACCTACAATGAGCAGTTCTTC	CSVRLAGGTYNEQFF
TRBJ1-2	NA	TRBV20-1	NA	TGCAGTGCTAAAGGAGGTCAGCTGGGCTACACCTTC	CSAKGGQLGYTF
TRBJ2-3	once	TRBV29-1	NA	TGCAGCGTCTTATGGGCGGGGGCTGGAGATACGCAGTATTTT	CSVLWAGAGDTQYF
TRBJ2-7	NA	TRBV4-1	NA	TGCGCCAGCAGCCAGGGCCCTGGCGAGCAGTACTTC	CASSQGPGEQYF
TRBJ2-3	NA	TRBV12-3/TRBV12-4	NA	TGTGCCAGCAGTTTACAGGTGACAGATACGCAGTATTTT	CASSLQVTDTQYF
TRBJ1-5	NA	TRBV15	TRBD1	TGTGCCACCAGTAGTCTACAGGGGAAGGAGCCCCAGCATTTT	CATSSLQGKEPQHF
TRBJ1-1	NA	TRBV3-1	TRBD1	TGTGCCAGCAGCCCGGGACAGACCACTGAAGCTTTCTTT	CASSPGQTTEAFF
TRBJ2-1	few	TRBV19	NA	TGTGCCAGTAGTGCCACGTTAGTTGGGGAGCAGTTCTTC	CASSATLVGEQFF
TRBJ2-5	NA	TRBV5-1	NA	TGCGCCAGCAGCTTGCAGGGACACGTCGGGTGGGAGCAGTACTTC	CASSLQGHVGWEQYF
TRBJ2-7	many	TRBV7-9	NA	TGTGCCAGCAGCTTAAGACCCTACGAGCAGTACTTC	CASSLRPYEQYF
TRBJ2-7	NA	TRBV20-1	NA	TGCAGTGCTAGAGATCTCTCTATGGGCGGGGCCCTCTACGAGCAGTACTTC	CSARDLSMGGALYEQYF
TRBJ2-5	NA	TRBV10-3	TRBD1	TGTGCCATCAGTGAGGGGACAGCCTCGTCGCAGTACTTC	CAISEGTASSQYF
TRBJ2-3	NA	TRBV20-1	NA	TGCAGTGCTAGAGTGGGGGGAGCAGATACGCAGTATTTT	CSARVGGADTQYF
TRBJ2-1	few	TRBV12-3/TRBV12-4	TRBD1	TGTGCCAGCAGTATAGCCGGGACAGGAATAAACAATGAGCAGTTCTTC	CASSIAGTGINNEQFF
TRBJ2-1	NA	TRBV13	NA	TGTGCCAGCAGCTCCACCGGGACCGGGGATTACAATGAGCAGTTCTTC	CASSSTGTGDYNEQFF
TRBJ2-3	NA	TRBV12-3/TRBV12-4	NA	TGTGCCAGCAGTTTTTCGGAGGGGATGAACACAGATACGCAGTATTTT	CASSFSEGMNTDTQYF
TRBJ2-1	NA	TRBV20-1	NA	TGCAGTGCGGGGGACTGGCAAACCTACAATGAGCAGTTCTTC	CSAGDWQTYNEQFF
TRBJ1-2	few	TRBV7-9	NA	TGTGCCAGCAGCCTTGACGGTCCGGGGGACTACACCTTC	CASSLDGPGDYTF
TRBJ2-5	NA	TRBV10-3	TRBD1	TGTGCCATCAGTGACCGGGACAGGGAGGCGGAGACCCAGTACTTC	CAISDRDREAETQYF
TRBJ2-1	NA	TRBV10-2	TRBD2	TGCGCCAGCCTCGTGGGACTAGCAACCTCCTACAATGAGCAGTTCTTC	CASLVGLATSYNEQFF
TRBJ2-7	NA	TRBV11-3	TRBD1	TGTGCCAGCAGCTTGGGACAGGGGGCCAACGAGCAGTACTTC	CASSLGQGANEQYF
TRBJ2-3	NA	TRBV7-2	NA	TGTGCCAGCAGTTTTAAATGGGGTAATACGCAGTATTTT	CASSFKWGNTQYF
TRBJ2-1	NA	TRBV7-3	TRBD2	TGTGCCAGCGGAAGCGGGGGGAAAAACAATGTGCAGTTCTTC	CASGSGGKNNVQFF
TRBJ1-2	NA	TRBV15	NA	TGTGCCACCAGGGGAGCAAACTATGGCTACACCTTC	CATRGANYGYTF
TRBJ2-5	NA	TRBV20-1	NA	TGCAGTGCTAGTGAGGGTCAAGAGACCCAGTACTTC	CSASEGQETQYF
TRBJ2-1	NA	TRBV5-4	TRBD2	TGTGCCAGCAGTCTAGGGGGACTAGCGGCGACCTCCTACAATGAGCAGTTCTTC	CASSLGGLAATSYNEQFF
TRBJ1-1	once	TRBV5-1	TRBD1	TGCGCCAGCAGCTGGGGGACAGGGGAAGCTTTCTTT	CASSWGTGEAFF
TRBJ1-5	few	TRBV6-5	NA	TGTGCCAGCGGCCGGGGCAATCAGCCCCAGCATTTT	CASGRGNQPQHF
TRBJ2-3	NA	TRBV24-1	TRBD2	TGTGCCACCAGTCCGCTAGCGGGAGAAAGGACAGATACGCAGTATTTT	CATSPLAGERTDTQYF
TRBJ1-1	NA	TRBV13	NA	TGTGCCAGCAGCCCGCTCGAGTTAGGTGAAGCTTTCTTT	CASSPLELGEAFF
TRBJ2-1	NA	TRBV18	TRBD1	TGTGCCAGCTCACCAGTCGAGGGGACAGGGGTTTACAATGAGCAGTTCTTC	CASSPVEGTGVYNEQFF
TRBJ2-4	NA	TRBV12-3/TRBV12-4	NA	TGTGCCAGCAGCCCCAGTTGGGCAGGGCGAGCCAAAAACATTCAGTACTTC	CASSPSWAGRAKNIQYF
TRBJ2-3	once	TRBV20-1	TRBD2	TGCAGTGCTCTACTAGCGGGGAGCACAGATACGCAGTATTTT	CSALLAGSTDTQYF
TRBJ1-1	NA	TRBV5-1	TRBD1	TGCGCCAGCAATCCCCAGGGGGCCAATGAAGCTTTCTTT	CASNPQGANEAFF
TRBJ2-1	NA	TRBV29-1	TRBD2	TGCAGCGGAAGAGCGGGGGGACTCAATGAGCAGTTCTTC	CSGRAGGLNEQFF
TRBJ2-7	NA	TRBV5-1	NA	TGCGCCAGCAGCTTGGTGAGGCCAGGCCTATTGGGCGAGCAGTACTTC	CASSLVRPGLLGEQYF
TRBJ2-3	NA	TRBV6-1	TRBD1	TGTGCCAGCAGGAAGGACAGGGGCTACACAGATACGCAGTATTTT	CASRKDRGYTDTQYF
TRBJ2-7	few	TRBV20-1	TRBD2	TGCAGTGCTGCAGGGCGCGGGGGTGAGCAGTACTTC	CSAAGRGGEQYF
TRBJ2-7	few	TRBV29-1	NA	TGCAGCGGACAGGAAAGCTCCTACGAGCAGTACTTC	CSGQESSYEQYF
TRBJ1-1	few	TRBV10-3	TRBD1	TGTGCCATCAGAGCTGGGACAGTTGGCACTGAAGCTTTCTTT	CAIRAGTVGTEAFF
TRBJ2-4	NA	TRBV20-1	NA	TGCAGTGCTGTGACTAGGGATGAGCAGTACTTC	CSAVTRDEQYF
TRBJ1-5	NA	TRBV7-9	NA	TGTGCCAGCAGCTTAGGAATTCCAAGCCAGCCCCAGCATTTT	CASSLGIPSQPQHF
TRBJ2-2	NA	TRBV12-3/TRBV12-4	NA	TGTGCCAGCAGTTCCACCTTGGGGCCAGGGCGGCGAGCCGGGGAGCTGTTTTTT	CASSSTLGPGRRAGELFF
TRBJ2-3	few	TRBV12-3/TRBV12-4	NA	TGTGCCAGCAGTTTGGGGTACTTTTCTGGTGCAGATACGCAGTATTTT	CASSLGYFSGADTQYF
TRBJ2-5	NA	TRBV10-3	NA	TGTGCCATCAGTGACAATGGGGAGACCCAGTACTTC	CAISDNGETQYF
TRBJ1-2	NA	TRBV10-3	NA	TGTGCCATCAATCGCGGAGAGGGAGTTACAGGCTACACCTTC	CAINRGEGVTGYTF
TRBJ2-7	NA	TRBV5-1	TRBD2	TGCGCCAGCAGCCCTAGACTAGCGGGAGGCACCTACGAGCAGTACTTC	CASSPRLAGGTYEQYF
TRBJ2-1	NA	TRBV2	NA	TGTGCCACCGACACGGACCGTTTTGACAATGAGCAGTTCTTC	CATDTDRFDNEQFF
TRBJ2-5	NA	TRBV10-3	NA	TGTGCCATCACCAGGAGTGTGGGGGAGACCCAGTACTTC	CAITRSVGETQYF
TRBJ2-6	NA	TRBV6-5	NA	TGTGCCAGCAGTTACCGCCCAGGGATTCCCCGCTCTGGGGCCAACGCCCTGACTTTC	CASSYRPGIPRSGANALTF
TRBJ2-7	few	TRBV5-1	TRBD2	TGCGCCAGCAGCCCCGAGCGGGGGGGTATCTACGAGCAGTACTTC	CASSPERGGIYEQYF